This TCR beta chain emerged from a study of blood T cell repertoires in COVID-19. Whole-study context: From the United States, Italy and Spain came samples of acute and convalescent COVID-19. PBMCs, B-cell-depleted T cells, or T cells were the source of the cDNA or gDNA that made up the material.

Under the authors' procedure: For nucleated cells, counts were estimated from reference gene primer amplification. Sequenced by immunoSEQ multiplex PCR; TCRdb stores in-frame clones only, minus some. From that table come the V and J calls and clone size; the DNA was used to work out D and trimming. The data hold 30,000 to 40,000 clones, with roughly 78% observed a single time. The sequenced material came from peripheral blood. The sequence came from a man between 70 and 80 years old with acute or convalescent COVID-19.

CDR3 in amino acids: CASSSPQDRGFYGYTF. As DNA, the CDR3 is TGTGCCAGCAGTTCCCCTCAGGACAGGGGGTTCTATGGCTACACCTTC. The chain links TRBV28 to TRBJ1-2; TRBD1 matches 10 bases. V lost 4 bases to trimming and J lost 4 bases; unmatched junction nucleotides: 9. Germline lookup yields CDR1 MDHEN and CDR2 SYDVKM. This CDR3 is built from 16 residues.